Listed below are T cell receptor beta chains from one sample, sequenced in a study of blood T cell repertoires in COVID-19. Method: immunoSEQ multiplex PCR; TCRdb's copy keeps in-frame clones and lacks some. The sample lists more than 95,000 clones; nearly 90% were seen once. The sample was peripheral blood. These receptors were collected from a man aged 50-60 years in a cohort sampled during active COVID-19. The CDR3 runs from the conserved cysteine through the conserved F or W.

CDR3	length	J	V
CASSSGGIGANVLTF	15	TRBJ2-6	TRBV6-2/TRBV6-3
CASSSASSGGLQETQYF	17	TRBJ2-5	TRBV5-5
CASSLTGSGNTIYF	14	TRBJ1-3	TRBV6-5
CASSPDGGRTNEKLFF	16	TRBJ1-4	TRBV5-1
CATSRGDRVAKETQYF	16	TRBJ2-5	TRBV15
CASQPGPGVGEQYF	14	TRBJ2-7	TRBV2
CASSAPWGPSSEQFF	15	TRBJ2-1	TRBV28
CASRFDGTRGTDTQYF	16	TRBJ2-3	TRBV2
CASSLGGHTEAFF	13	TRBJ1-1	TRBV7-9
CSALRPTSGASGETQYF	17	TRBJ2-5	TRBV29-1
CASRGLAGVTGELFF	15	TRBJ2-2	TRBV19
CASSPRQGSLANEKLFF	17	TRBJ1-4	TRBV7-8
CASSPQLAGSYEQYF	15	TRBJ2-7	TRBV5-1
CATSPGEVNQPQHF	14	TRBJ1-5	TRBV24-1
CASSLAGGAGTQYF	14	TRBJ2-3	TRBV7-8
CASRGKRSGGNTIYF	15	TRBJ1-3	TRBV6-5
CASALRGKETQYF	13	TRBJ2-5	TRBV5-1
CASSQEGTRDTQYF	14	TRBJ2-3	TRBV3-1/TRBV3-2
CASSKTSGGDEQYF	14	TRBJ2-7	TRBV18
CASSYSIREKLFF	13	TRBJ1-4	TRBV6-6
CASSLVSGGDTQYF	14	TRBJ2-3	TRBV11-2
CASSTAVAGGNTDTQYF	17	TRBJ2-3	TRBV3-1/TRBV3-2
CASSLRTSGGYNEQFF	16	TRBJ2-1	TRBV11-3
CASSPGRILGYNEQFF	16	TRBJ2-1	TRBV11-3
CASSVGGQNNEKLFF	15	TRBJ1-4	TRBV9
CATSDFQGQAETQYF	15	TRBJ2-5	TRBV24-1
CASSDPGQGGQPQHF	15	TRBJ1-5	TRBV2
CASSVTGGFYGYTF	14	TRBJ1-2	TRBV7-2
CASSLEVGADSPLHF	15	TRBJ1-6	TRBV11-2
CASSLVRGNSPLHF	14	TRBJ1-6	TRBV4-3
CASSLDSSGANVLTF	15	TRBJ2-6	TRBV7-2
CASSEGGLAGHEQYF	15	TRBJ2-7	TRBV11-3
CATRGTGGLSGELFF	15	TRBJ2-2	TRBV24-1
CASGAGGRTGELFF	14	TRBJ2-2	TRBV9
CASSRNRGDYGYTF	14	TRBJ1-2	TRBV19
CASSENRGNYGYTF	14	TRBJ1-2	TRBV6-1
CASSISSGNEQFF	13	TRBJ2-1	TRBV19
CALRDQRETQYF	12	TRBJ2-5	TRBV12-3/TRBV12-4
CASSSHGGPDEKLFF	15	TRBJ1-4	TRBV13
CASSRERDGANVLTF	15	TRBJ2-6	TRBV5-6
CASSSQGQVNYGYTF	15	TRBJ1-2	TRBV7-9
CASSLEGGRVNGYTF	15	TRBJ1-2	TRBV5-5
CASSLTDSYNEQFF	14	TRBJ2-1	TRBV5-8
CASSLGGDDTQYF	13	TRBJ2-3	TRBV11-2
CASSPLGTVRYNSPLHF	17	TRBJ1-6	TRBV6-2/TRBV6-3
CASSTQGYEQYF	12	TRBJ2-7	TRBV7-9
CASSEKPYPTDTQYF	15	TRBJ2-3	TRBV2
CASRQNQPQHF	11	TRBJ1-5	TRBV30
CASTGPHTGELFF	13	TRBJ2-2	TRBV2
CASSQDGTGINEQFF	15	TRBJ2-1	TRBV3-1/TRBV3-2